The T cell receptor beta chain under discussion was sequenced for a study of T cell repertoires in cytomegalovirus infection. Across the whole study: Public TCR beta signature analysis indicated the presence of both CMV infection and matching HLA type.

This clonotype was seen a few times. Its antigen is still unknown. General observations from the study: It was HLA-C-restricted CMV-specific TCR beta clonotypes that dominated the response ex vivo. The study identified carriers of CMV plus the relevant HLA from cumulative public TCR beta family frequency.

The CDR3 sequence is 16 residues long. V was clipped by 4 bases and J by 10 bases; unmatched bases: 15. Germline V gives CDR1 SEHNR, CDR2 FQNEAQ (reference sequence). Using its own MiXCR run on the reads, TCRdb lists one record per CDR3 protein. The profile covers roughly 320,000 distinct CDR3 sequences, with more than 8% appearing a single time and roughly 4.5% taken by the ten largest. The sequence was collected from a human donor in good health (CMV status not recorded). Some clones in this sample may be carry-over from other donors' samples. V and J are TRBV7-9 and TRBJ2-1; 8 nucleotides line up with TRBD2. The sequencing sample was made of PBMCs. This CDR3 reads CASSSLRGRSPMEQFF. DNA of the CDR3: TGTGCCAGCAGCTCCCTTCGCGGGAGGTCGCCTATGGAGCAGTTCTTC.